A selection of T cell receptor beta chains follows, all from one sample in a study of cytomegalovirus exposure and HLA in healthy donors. Sequenced by immunoSEQ multiplex PCR; TCRdb stores in-frame clones only, minus some. Of more than 95,000 clones listed, 65% to 85% are singletons. Sequenced: PBMCs. The receptors derive from a man aged 50 or older in good health and CMV-seropositive. Each CDR3 is given without its conserved first and last residue. Fields, in order: clone size, V gene, CDR3 protein. Size is omitted from some rows. Given values are once, few, many or a class for expanded clones.

-	TRBV5-5	ASSLRGGYTGELF
-	TRBV10-3	AISELSSGNTIY
-	TRBV27	ASSLSQGLDIQY
-	TRBV7-2	ASSKDRGYEQY
-	TRBV5-8	ASSLEAVETQY
-	TRBV5-1	ASSSSGVGYTDTQY
-	TRBV5-1	ASSYQDRWGTEAF
-	TRBV5-4	ASSLRLLADTDTQY
-	TRBV7-9	ASSSGTSYEQY
-	TRBV6-5	ASSPRRGWATEAF
few	TRBV7-9	ASSPTRGRTNEKLF
-	TRBV5-1	ASCLGGGGNTGELF
-	TRBV27	ASSPTLAGGTDTQY
few	TRBV4-1	ASSLGQGGGYEQY